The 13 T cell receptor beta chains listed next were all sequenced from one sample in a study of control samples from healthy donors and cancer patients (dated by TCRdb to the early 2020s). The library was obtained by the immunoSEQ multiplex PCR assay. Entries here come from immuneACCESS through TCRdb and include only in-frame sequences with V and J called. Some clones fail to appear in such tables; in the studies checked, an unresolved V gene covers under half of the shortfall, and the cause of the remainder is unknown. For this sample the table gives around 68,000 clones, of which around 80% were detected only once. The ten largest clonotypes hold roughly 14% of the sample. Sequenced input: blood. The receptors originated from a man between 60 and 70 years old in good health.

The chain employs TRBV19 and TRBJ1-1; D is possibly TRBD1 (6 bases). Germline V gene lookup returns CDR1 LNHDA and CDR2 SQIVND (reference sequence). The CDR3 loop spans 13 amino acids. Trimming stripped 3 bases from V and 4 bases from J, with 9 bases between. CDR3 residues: CASSIGTTTEAFF. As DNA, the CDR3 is TGTGCCAGTAGTATCGGGACAACCACTGAAGCTTTCTTT.

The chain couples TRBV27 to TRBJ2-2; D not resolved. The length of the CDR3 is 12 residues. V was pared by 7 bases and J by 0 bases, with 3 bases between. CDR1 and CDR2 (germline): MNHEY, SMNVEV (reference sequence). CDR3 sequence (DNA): TGTGCCAGCACCACGAACACCGGGGAGCTGTTTTTT. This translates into CASTTNTGELFF.

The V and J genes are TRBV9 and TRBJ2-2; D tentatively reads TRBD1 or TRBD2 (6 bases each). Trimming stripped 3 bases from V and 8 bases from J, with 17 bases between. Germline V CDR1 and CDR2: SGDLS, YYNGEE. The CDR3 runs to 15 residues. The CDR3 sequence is CASSAGGGARGELFF. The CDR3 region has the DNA TGTGCCAGCAGCGCCGGAGGGGGAGCCCGGGGGGAGCTGTTTTTT. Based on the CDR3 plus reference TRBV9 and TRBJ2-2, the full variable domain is DSGVTQTPKHLITATGQRVTLRCSPRSGDLSVYWYQQSLDQGLQFLIQYYNGEERAKGNILERFSAQQFPDLHSELNLSSLELGDSALYFCASSAGGGARGELFFGEGSRLTVL.

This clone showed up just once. CDR3 in DNA: TGCGCCAGCAGCTTGTCAGGGTCCGAGCAGTACTTC. This encodes CASSLSGSEQYF. The chain employs TRBV5-1 and TRBJ2-7; D possibly corresponds to TRBD1 (5 bases). V was clipped by 1 base and J by 6 bases, with 8 bases between them. CDR1 is SGHRS, CDR2 YFSETQ, per germline. This CDR3 spans 12 amino acids.

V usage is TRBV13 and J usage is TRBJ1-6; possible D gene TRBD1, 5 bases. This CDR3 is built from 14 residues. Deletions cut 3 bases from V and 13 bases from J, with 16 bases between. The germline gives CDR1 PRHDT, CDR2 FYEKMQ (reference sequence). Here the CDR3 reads CASSLGQGAGPLHF. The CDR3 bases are TGTGCCAGCAGCTTGGGGCAGGGAGCAGGGCCCCTCCACTTT.

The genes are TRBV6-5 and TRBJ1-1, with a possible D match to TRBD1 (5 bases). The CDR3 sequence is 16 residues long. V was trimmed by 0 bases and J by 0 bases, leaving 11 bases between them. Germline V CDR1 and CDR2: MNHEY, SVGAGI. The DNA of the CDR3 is TGTGCCAGCAGTTACTCGAGACAGCTTATGAACACTGAAGCTTTCTTT. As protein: CASSYSRQLMNTEAFF.

CDR3 sequence: CASKGLNRGEKLFF. The CDR3 DNA sequence: TGTGCCAGCAAAGGACTGAATCGGGGTGAAAAACTGTTTTTT. V and J are TRBV2 and TRBJ1-4; D is undetermined. Germline V gene lookup returns CDR1 SNHLY and CDR2 FYNNEI. This CDR3 is built from 14 residues. V gave up 7 bases and J gave up 7 bases, with 16 bases separating them.

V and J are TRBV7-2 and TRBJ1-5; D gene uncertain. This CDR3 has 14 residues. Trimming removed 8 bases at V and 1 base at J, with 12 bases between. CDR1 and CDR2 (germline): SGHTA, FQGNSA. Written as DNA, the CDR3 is TGTGCCAGCTCGAGGGAAGGGAGCAATCAGCCCCAGCATTTT. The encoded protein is CASSREGSNQPQHF.

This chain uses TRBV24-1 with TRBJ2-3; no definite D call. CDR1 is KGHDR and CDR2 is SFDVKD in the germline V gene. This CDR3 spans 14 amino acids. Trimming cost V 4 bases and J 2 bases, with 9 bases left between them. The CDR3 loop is CATSDPDPTDTQYF. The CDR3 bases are TGTGCCACCAGTGACCCCGACCCCACAGATACGCAGTATTTT.

In DNA, the CDR3 is TGTGCCAGCAGCCCCGGACAGGCAACTAATGAAAAACTGTTTTTT. Translating it yields CASSPGQATNEKLFF. The chain is built from TRBV7-2 and TRBJ1-4; 7 positions match TRBD1. The CDR3 sequence is 15 residues long. J was trimmed by 0 bases and V by 5 bases; bases with no gene match: 3. Per the germline V gene, CDR1 is SGHTA and CDR2 is FQGNSA. Variable domain in full (rest from reference TRBV7-2 and TRBJ1-4): GAGVSQSPSNKVTEKGKDVELRCDPISGHTALYWYRQSLGQGLEFLIYFQGNSAPDKSGLPSDRFSAERTGGSVSTLTIQRTQQEDSAVYLCASSPGQATNEKLFFGSGTQLSVL.

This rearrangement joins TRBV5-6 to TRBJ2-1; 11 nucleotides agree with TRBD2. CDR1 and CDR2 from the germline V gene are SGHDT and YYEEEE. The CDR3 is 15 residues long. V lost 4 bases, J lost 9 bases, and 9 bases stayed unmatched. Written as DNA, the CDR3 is TGTGCCAGCAGCCAAATAGCGGGAGGGCAAAGTGAGCAGTTCTTC. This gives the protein CASSQIAGGQSEQFF. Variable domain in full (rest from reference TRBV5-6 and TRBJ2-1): DAGVTQSPTHLIKTRGQQVTLRCSPKSGHDTVSWYQQALGQGPQFIFQYYEEEERQRGNFPDRFSGHQFPNYSSELNVNALLLGDSALYLCASSQIAGGQSEQFFGPGTRLTVL.

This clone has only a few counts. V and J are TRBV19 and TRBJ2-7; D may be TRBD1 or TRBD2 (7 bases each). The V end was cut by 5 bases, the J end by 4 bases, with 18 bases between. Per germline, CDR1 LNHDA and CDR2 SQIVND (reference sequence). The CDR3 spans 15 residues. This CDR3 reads CASSVAGTAGYEQYF. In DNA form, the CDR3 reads TGTGCCAGTAGTGTCGCCGGGACAGCGGGGTACGAGCAGTACTTC.

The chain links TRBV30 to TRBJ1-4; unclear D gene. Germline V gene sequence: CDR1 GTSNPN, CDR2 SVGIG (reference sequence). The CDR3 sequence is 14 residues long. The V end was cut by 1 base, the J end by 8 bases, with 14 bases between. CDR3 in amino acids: CAWSGTNSGEKLFF. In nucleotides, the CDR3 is TGTGCCTGGAGTGGGACGAATAGCGGGGAAAAACTGTTTTTT.